The rows below give T cell receptor beta chains drawn from one sample of a study of T cell responses to AZD1222 COVID-19 vaccine. The table came from immunoSEQ multiplex PCR; TCRdb's copy has only in-frame clones and leaves some out. The table has 140,000 to 150,000 clones, over 80% seen once. Material: peripheral blood, obtained 28 days after the second AZD1222 dose. The receptors originated from an adult who received the AZD1222 COVID-19 vaccine. CDR3s include the opening cysteine and the closing phenylalanine or tryptophan. The order of the fields is D gene, CDR3 length, V gene, clone size, J gene, CDR3 DNA, CDR3 protein. The D gene is left open where the match is weak. Clone size is given for some rows only: seen once, a few or many times, or a class if the clone is expanded.

d_call: TRBD2; cdr3_length: 17; v_call: TRBV7-9; clone_size: .; j_call: TRBJ2-1; cdr3_nt: TGTGCCAGCAGCACCTCTACTAGCGGGAGGGCCGAAAATGAGCAGTTCTTC; cdr3_aa: CASSTSTSGRAENEQFF
d_call: TRBD2; cdr3_length: 16; v_call: TRBV3-1/TRBV3-2; clone_size: .; j_call: TRBJ2-7; cdr3_nt: TGTGCCAGCAGCCAAGATCTTCCGGGAGGGCCCTACGAGCAGTACTTC; cdr3_aa: CASSQDLPGGPYEQYF
d_call: .; cdr3_length: 16; v_call: TRBV28; clone_size: .; j_call: TRBJ2-2; cdr3_nt: TGTGCCAGCAGCTTACAGGGATCCCCCCGCACCGGGGAGCTGTTTTTT; cdr3_aa: CASSLQGSPRTGELFF
d_call: .; cdr3_length: 18; v_call: TRBV6-1; clone_size: .; j_call: TRBJ1-2; cdr3_nt: TGTGCCAGCAGTGGACCGGGGGGCAGGGCCCACTCTATAAATGGCTACACCTTC; cdr3_aa: CASSGPGGRAHSINGYTF
d_call: .; cdr3_length: 15; v_call: TRBV6-5; clone_size: .; j_call: TRBJ2-7; cdr3_nt: TGTGCCAGCAGTTACTCGTTGAATAGCCCGTACGAGCAGTACTTC; cdr3_aa: CASSYSLNSPYEQYF
d_call: .; cdr3_length: 15; v_call: TRBV5-1; clone_size: .; j_call: TRBJ2-1; cdr3_nt: TGCGCCAGCAGACGGGTGGGCCAGGAGAACAATGAGCAGTTCTTC; cdr3_aa: CASRRVGQENNEQFF
d_call: .; cdr3_length: 16; v_call: TRBV19; clone_size: .; j_call: TRBJ1-5; cdr3_nt: TGTGCCAGTAGTATAGATAGGAAAGATAGCAATCAGCCCCAGCATTTT; cdr3_aa: CASSIDRKDSNQPQHF
d_call: TRBD1; cdr3_length: 14; v_call: TRBV30; clone_size: .; j_call: TRBJ1-1; cdr3_nt: TGTGCCTGGAGTGAGGGTCAGGGGGACACTGAAGCTTTCTTT; cdr3_aa: CAWSEGQGDTEAFF
d_call: .; cdr3_length: 13; v_call: TRBV30; clone_size: .; j_call: TRBJ1-2; cdr3_nt: TGTGCCTGGACCCCGGGGGGAGGCTATGGCTACACCTTC; cdr3_aa: CAWTPGGGYGYTF
d_call: .; cdr3_length: 11; v_call: TRBV29-1; clone_size: .; j_call: TRBJ2-7; cdr3_nt: TGCAGCGTCTGGGAGGATTACGAGCAGTACTTC; cdr3_aa: CSVWEDYEQYF
d_call: .; cdr3_length: 12; v_call: TRBV27; clone_size: once; j_call: TRBJ1-2; cdr3_nt: TGTGCCAGCAGTTTTCCGGGTGGTGGCTACACCTTC; cdr3_aa: CASSFPGGGYTF
d_call: .; cdr3_length: 12; v_call: TRBV4-2; clone_size: once; j_call: TRBJ1-1; cdr3_nt: TGTGCCAGCAGCCAAGTTCCTGGTGAAGCTTTCTTT; cdr3_aa: CASSQVPGEAFF
d_call: .; cdr3_length: 11; v_call: TRBV7-2; clone_size: .; j_call: TRBJ2-7; cdr3_nt: TGTGCCAGCAGCCCCCGATGGGAGCAGTACTTC; cdr3_aa: CASSPRWEQYF
d_call: .; cdr3_length: 13; v_call: TRBV7-2; clone_size: .; j_call: TRBJ1-5; cdr3_nt: TGTGCCAGCAGCCGACAGAGCAATCAGCCCCAGCATTTT; cdr3_aa: CASSRQSNQPQHF
d_call: TRBD2; cdr3_length: 13; v_call: TRBV5-4; clone_size: .; j_call: TRBJ2-1; cdr3_nt: TGTGCCAGCAGAATCGGACTAGCCAATGAGCAGTTCTTC; cdr3_aa: CASRIGLANEQFF
d_call: TRBD2; cdr3_length: 15; v_call: TRBV7-9; clone_size: .; j_call: TRBJ2-5; cdr3_nt: TGTGCCAGCAGCTTAGGCGAGCGGGAGTATGAGACCCAGTACTTC; cdr3_aa: CASSLGEREYETQYF
d_call: TRBD2; cdr3_length: 15; v_call: TRBV4-3; clone_size: .; j_call: TRBJ2-7; cdr3_nt: TGCGCCAGCAGCCTCTCGCTAGCGGGAGATTACGAGCAGTACTTC; cdr3_aa: CASSLSLAGDYEQYF
d_call: TRBD2; cdr3_length: 15; v_call: TRBV3-1/TRBV3-2; clone_size: once; j_call: TRBJ2-3; cdr3_nt: TGTGCCAGCAGCCAGAAACTAGCGGGGTACGATACGCAGTATTTT; cdr3_aa: CASSQKLAGYDTQYF
d_call: .; cdr3_length: 14; v_call: TRBV6-2/TRBV6-3; clone_size: .; j_call: TRBJ1-5; cdr3_nt: TGTGCCAGCAGTTACCGACAGGTCAATCAGCCCCAGCATTTT; cdr3_aa: CASSYRQVNQPQHF
d_call: TRBD1; cdr3_length: 16; v_call: TRBV24-1; clone_size: .; j_call: TRBJ2-3; cdr3_nt: TGTGCCACCAGTGATCCAGGACAGGGCAGCACAGATACGCAGTATTTT; cdr3_aa: CATSDPGQGSTDTQYF
d_call: .; cdr3_length: 15; v_call: TRBV7-3; clone_size: .; j_call: TRBJ1-6; cdr3_nt: TGTGCCAGCAGGGCCGGGCAGGGCTATAATTCACCCCTCCACTTT; cdr3_aa: CASRAGQGYNSPLHF
d_call: .; cdr3_length: 13; v_call: TRBV6-1; clone_size: .; j_call: TRBJ1-5; cdr3_nt: TGTGCCAGCAGTGGATCAGGGCATCAGCCCCAGCATTTT; cdr3_aa: CASSGSGHQPQHF
d_call: .; cdr3_length: 14; v_call: TRBV19; clone_size: once; j_call: TRBJ2-7; cdr3_nt: TGTGCCACTTCAGACAGGCTACGATCCTACGAGCAGTACTTC; cdr3_aa: CATSDRLRSYEQYF
d_call: .; cdr3_length: 14; v_call: TRBV6-5; clone_size: .; j_call: TRBJ1-1; cdr3_nt: TGTGCCAGCAGGGCCAGGACGACGAACACTGAAGCTTTCTTT; cdr3_aa: CASRARTTNTEAFF
d_call: TRBD2; cdr3_length: 16; v_call: TRBV7-9; clone_size: .; j_call: TRBJ2-1; cdr3_nt: TGTGCCAGCAGCTTACATTTGACTAGCGGGATGAATGAGCAGTTCTTC; cdr3_aa: CASSLHLTSGMNEQFF
d_call: TRBD2; cdr3_length: 13; v_call: TRBV5-1; clone_size: .; j_call: TRBJ2-7; cdr3_nt: TGCGCCAGCAGCCCGGGACTAGCCTACGAGCAGTACTTC; cdr3_aa: CASSPGLAYEQYF